This is a list of T cell receptor beta chains from one sample in a study of shared clonotypes between healthy human individuals. The assay was immunoSEQ multiplex PCR, and TCRdb's table has in-frame clones only and misses some. The top ten clones hold roughly 0.36% of a sample with around 2.5 million clones, roughly 93% of them seen once. Sequenced material: naive CD4+ T cells from PBMCs. The receptors come from a young man in good health. Some clones in this sample may be carry-over from other donors' samples. CDR3s include the opening cysteine and the closing phenylalanine or tryptophan. The D gene is left open where the match is weak. Expanded clones get a size class; other rows say once, few or many, or leave the size out.

-	-	TRBV11-2	TRBJ2-3	CASSLDPLGTDTQYF	TGTGCCAGCAGCTTAGACCCCCTTGGGACAGATACGCAGTATTTT
-	TRBD1	TRBV9	TRBJ2-7	CASSVGLTGSSYEQYF	TGTGCCAGCAGCGTGGGTTTGACAGGGAGCTCCTACGAGCAGTACTTC
-	TRBD1	TRBV7-9	TRBJ2-5	CASSLAGQGAGETQYF	TGTGCCAGCAGCTTAGCGGGACAGGGGGCCGGGGAGACCCAGTACTTC
once	-	TRBV27	TRBJ2-1	CASSLRNEQFF	TGTGCCAGCAGTTTAAGGAATGAGCAGTTCTTC
-	-	TRBV7-9	TRBJ2-7	CASSLALGGEQYF	TGTGCCAGCAGCTTAGCGCTGGGGGGAGAGCAGTACTTC
-	TRBD2	TRBV5-8	TRBJ2-5	CASSLREGGETQYF	TGTGCCAGCAGCTTGCGGGAGGGCGGGGAGACCCAGTACTTC
once	-	TRBV6-1	TRBJ1-2	CASSDLSHRVLNGYTF	TGTGCCAGCAGTGACCTATCTCACAGGGTATTGAATGGCTACACCTTC
-	-	TRBV5-1	TRBJ2-3	CASTNPPATNPGLTDTQYF	TGCGCCAGCACCAACCCCCCGGCTACGAATCCCGGTCTCACAGATACGCAGTATTTT
-	-	TRBV30	TRBJ2-2	CAWSPHSTGELFF	TGTGCCTGGAGTCCCCATAGCACCGGGGAGCTGTTTTTT
once	-	TRBV29-1	TRBJ2-5	CSYRLGDTQYF	TGCAGCTACCGTTTAGGGGACACCCAGTACTTC
-	-	TRBV29-1	TRBJ1-2	CSVGYREPFYGYTF	TGCAGCGTTGGGTACAGAGAGCCCTTCTATGGCTACACCTTC
-	-	TRBV11-2	TRBJ2-7	CASSRAVQQYF	TGTGCCAGCAGCCGAGCGGTCCAGCAGTACTTC
once	-	TRBV29-1	TRBJ2-7	CSVELQYQSYEQYF	TGCAGCGTTGAATTACAATATCAGTCCTACGAGCAGTACTTC
-	TRBD2	TRBV28	TRBJ2-7	CASRGRPGLAGSSYEQYF	TGTGCCAGCAGGGGCAGACCCGGTCTAGCGGGTTCTTCCTACGAGCAGTACTTC
-	-	TRBV5-1	TRBJ1-1	CASSLDRMNTEAFF	TGCGCCAGCAGCCTTGACAGGATGAACACTGAAGCTTTCTTT
-	-	TRBV28	TRBJ1-1	CASSRGGSTEAFF	TGTGCCAGCAGCCGGGGGGGGAGCACTGAAGCTTTCTTT
-	-	TRBV10-3	TRBJ1-1	CAISGGWGAFF	TGTGCCATCAGTGGGGGGTGGGGAGCTTTCTTT
-	-	TRBV27	TRBJ1-3	CASTFSGEVENTIYF	TGTGCCAGCACCTTTTCGGGGGAGGTAGAAAACACCATATATTTT
-	-	TRBV2	TRBJ1-5	CASSEWENQPQHF	TGTGCCAGCAGTGAGTGGGAGAATCAGCCCCAGCATTTT
-	TRBD1	TRBV10-1	TRBJ1-4	CASSETRGAMGQGGEKLFF	TGCGCCAGCAGTGAGACCCGCGGGGCTATGGGGCAGGGGGGAGAAAAACTGTTTTTT
-	-	TRBV6-1	TRBJ2-7	CASRRDGAYEQYF	TGTGCCAGCAGGCGGGACGGCGCCTACGAGCAGTACTTC
-	TRBD1	TRBV29-1	TRBJ2-1	CSVDMPGTGFWNEQFF	TGCAGCGTTGACATGCCCGGGACAGGGTTTTGGAATGAGCAGTTCTTC
-	-	TRBV7-9	TRBJ1-4	CASSLFERTNEKLFF	TGTGCCAGCAGCTTGTTCGAGCGGACTAATGAAAAACTGTTTTTT
few	-	TRBV5-8	TRBJ1-2	CASSLRAHYGYTF	TGTGCCAGCAGCTTGCGGGCACACTATGGCTACACCTTC
-	-	TRBV6-5	TRBJ1-2	CASSLDRNYGYTF	TGTGCCAGCAGCCTGGACCGAAACTATGGCTACACCTTC
-	-	TRBV7-2	TRBJ2-3	CASSLEGSSTDTQYF	TGTGCCAGCAGCTTAGAGGGATCTAGCACAGATACGCAGTATTTT
-	-	TRBV28	TRBJ2-5	CASTEPSQETQYF	TGTGCCAGCACAGAGCCCAGCCAAGAGACCCAGTACTTC
-	-	TRBV6-5	TRBJ2-6	CASSYSTVSNVLTF	TGTGCCAGCAGTTACTCGACAGTTTCCAACGTCCTGACTTTC
-	-	TRBV14	TRBJ2-7	CASRYTRVEGYEQYF	TGTGCCAGCAGGTACACTAGAGTTGAGGGCTACGAGCAGTACTTC
-	-	TRBV10-2	TRBJ1-5	CASRNFRDSNQPQHF	TGCGCCAGCAGGAACTTCCGGGACAGCAATCAGCCCCAGCATTTT
-	-	TRBV5-1	TRBJ2-7	CASSLRAGYEQYF	TGCGCCAGCAGCTTGAGGGCAGGCTACGAGCAGTACTTC
once	-	TRBV7-7	TRBJ2-1	CASSMSEYNEQFF	TGTGCCAGCAGCATGTCTGAATACAATGAGCAGTTCTTC
-	-	TRBV6-6	TRBJ2-7	CASSWRTATYEQYF	TGTGCCAGCAGTTGGAGGACTGCCACCTACGAGCAGTACTTC
-	-	TRBV7-9	TRBJ2-7	CASSLGPSLSHYEQYF	TGTGCCAGCAGCTTAGGTCCCAGCTTAAGTCACTACGAGCAGTACTTC
-	TRBD2	TRBV9	TRBJ2-6	CASSVGTSGRPGANVLTF	TGTGCCAGCAGCGTCGGGACTAGCGGGAGACCTGGGGCCAACGTCCTGACTTTC
-	-	TRBV27	TRBJ2-2	CASSFIGNRELFF	TGTGCCAGCAGTTTCATCGGGAATCGGGAGCTGTTTTTT
once	-	TRBV7-3	TRBJ2-3	CASSVGSGTDTQYF	TGTGCCAGCAGCGTGGGATCTGGGACAGATACGCAGTATTTT
-	-	TRBV6-5	TRBJ2-7	CASSKRGEQYF	TGTGCCAGCAGTAAGAGAGGCGAGCAGTACTTC
-	-	TRBV7-6	TRBJ2-3	CASSINRAPDTQYF	TGTGCCAGCAGCATAAACCGGGCCCCAGATACGCAGTATTTT
once	TRBD1	TRBV7-6	TRBJ1-2	CASSPIQGANYGYTF	TGTGCCAGCAGCCCCATCCAGGGGGCCAACTATGGCTACACCTTC
-	-	TRBV5-1	TRBJ2-5	CASSLQGIETQYF	TGCGCCAGCAGCTTGCAGGGGATAGAGACCCAGTACTTC
-	TRBD1	TRBV29-1	TRBJ2-1	CSTGQDTYNEQFF	TGCAGCACGGGACAGGATACCTACAATGAGCAGTTCTTC
-	-	TRBV28	TRBJ1-5	CASSSSVGDVNQPQHF	TGTGCCAGCAGCTCATCGGTCGGGGACGTGAACCAGCCCCAGCATTTT
-	TRBD2	TRBV9	TRBJ2-1	CASSPSGRAGNEQFF	TGTGCCAGCAGCCCCAGCGGGAGGGCCGGTAATGAGCAGTTCTTC
-	-	TRBV5-1	TRBJ2-7	CASSLAGSPTHEQYF	TGCGCCAGCAGCTTGGCGGGGAGCCCAACCCACGAGCAGTACTTC
-	-	TRBV7-3	TRBJ2-3	CASSLGRDTDTQYF	TGTGCCAGCAGCTTAGGTCGGGACACAGATACGCAGTATTTT
-	TRBD2	TRBV7-2	TRBJ2-7	CASSRPGLAAYEQYF	TGTGCCAGCAGCCGTCCCGGACTAGCAGCCTACGAGCAGTACTTC
-	-	TRBV4-2	TRBJ2-1	CASSQVAYNEQFF	TGTGCCAGCAGCCAAGTGGCCTACAATGAGCAGTTCTTC
-	TRBD1	TRBV6-1	TRBJ1-3	CATGQGYSGNTIYF	TGTGCCACCGGACAGGGGTACTCTGGAAACACCATATATTTT
-	-	TRBV19	TRBJ2-6	CASTGANVLTF	TGTGCCAGTACCGGGGCCAACGTCCTGACTTTC
-	-	TRBV7-9	TRBJ1-1	CASSFGREDEAFF	TGTGCCAGCAGCTTTGGCAGGGAGGATGAAGCTTTCTTT
-	TRBD2	TRBV5-1	TRBJ2-5	CASSPRLAGETQYF	TGCGCCAGCAGCCCGAGACTAGCGGGAGAGACCCAGTACTTC
-	-	TRBV27	TRBJ2-2	CASSRAGELFF	TGTGCCAGCAGTCGCGCCGGGGAGCTGTTTTTT
-	-	TRBV27	TRBJ2-3	CASRRIGLGTDTQYF	TGTGCCAGCAGGAGAATAGGACTGGGCACAGATACGCAGTATTTT
-	-	TRBV28	TRBJ1-3	CASSFSGAGNTIYF	TGTGCCAGCAGTTTTTCTGGGGCTGGAAACACCATATATTTT
-	TRBD1	TRBV5-1	TRBJ2-1	CASSERQGAFSYNEQFF	TGCGCCAGCAGCGAGAGACAGGGGGCTTTCTCCTACAATGAGCAGTTCTTC
-	TRBD2	TRBV7-3	TRBJ2-3	CASSLSPLAGTDTQYF	TGTGCCAGCAGCTTATCCCCCCTAGCGGGCACAGATACGCAGTATTTT
-	-	TRBV6-6	TRBJ2-7	CASKSGTVGHEQYF	TGTGCCAGCAAAAGCGGGACAGTCGGCCACGAGCAGTACTTC
-	-	TRBV18	TRBJ1-1	CASSPGRSDTEAFF	TGTGCCAGCTCACCTGGAAGGTCGGACACTGAAGCTTTCTTT
-	TRBD2	TRBV29-1	TRBJ2-3	CSAGTSGDRTDTQYF	TGCAGCGCCGGGACTAGCGGGGACCGCACAGATACGCAGTATTTT